This T cell receptor beta chain is drawn from a study of OX40 agonist ivuxolimab in advanced cancers. Background on the study: Across the patients, intravenous ivuxolimab was delivered every 2 weeks at 0.01 to 10 mg/kg. Study findings and constraints: Antigen specificity remained undetermined for the expanded peripheral T cells.

Remarks on this clone: What it recognizes is unknown.

Data came from immunoSEQ multiplex PCR; TCRdb stores just in-frame clones and leaves some out. Among fewer than 100,000 clones, just under 85% were seen once, and the ten largest hold roughly 1.5%. V was pared by 8 bases and J by 5 bases, with 7 bases of the junction left unmatched. Looked up from germline, CDR1 is SNHLY and CDR2 is FYNNEI. CDR3 length: 14 residues. This TCR was recovered from an adult with an advanced solid tumor such as melanoma, head and neck, liver or kidney cancer. This rearrangement joins TRBV2 to TRBJ2-2; 8 bases fit TRBD2. Sequences were derived from CD4+ or CD8+ T cells sorted from blood, sampled in a trial of the OX40 agonist ivuxolimab. CDR3: CASGAGGRTGELFF. CDR3 in DNA: TGTGCCAGCGGGGCGGGAGGTCGAACCGGGGAGCTGTTTTTT.